The 23 T cell receptor beta chains below were found in one sample sequenced in a study of regulatory T cells in long-lasting Graves disease. Indicated time point: newly diagnosed GD, antithyroid drugs for less than 3 months. Preparation of the TCR library used RNA extracted from PBMCs. Libraries of TCR beta came from iRepertoire HTBI primers plus Arm-PCR of CDR3 regions. TCRdb analysed the multiplex PCR reads with MiXCR anew, one entry per CDR3 protein. The repertoire holds some 200,000 distinct CDR3 sequences, with around 19% as singletons. These same records also appear under a second study, on T cells in Graves' hyperthyroidism and ophthalmopathy.

The material sequenced was peripheral blood mononuclear cells (PBMCs), taken at new diagnosis, from a patient treated with antithyroid drugs. These receptors were taken from a woman in her twenties or thirties with Graves disease.

V and J are TRBV20-1 and TRBJ2-3; D remains ambiguous. The germline CDR1 and CDR2 sequences are DFQATT and SNEGSKA (reference sequence). Trimming stripped 6 bases from V and 2 bases from J, with 12 bases between. The CDR3 runs to 13 residues. The CDR3 loop is CSALVGVTDTQYF. The CDR3 nucleotides are TGCAGTGCCTTGGTAGGAGTCACAGATACGCAGTATTTT.

This clonotype was seen many times. The chain couples TRBV2 to TRBJ1-6, with D unclear. The CDR3 spans 16 residues. The germline CDR1 and CDR2 sequences are SNHLY and FYNNEI. V lost 0 bases and J 9 bases, leaving 15 bases between the germline ends. The CDR3 DNA reads as TGTGCCAGCAGTGAAGCGGCCAGGCCTGCGGGTTCACCCCTCCACTTT. Its protein is CASSEAARPAGSPLHF. Full variable domain (remainder filled in from reference TRBV2 and TRBJ1-6): EPEVTQTPSHQVTQMGQEVILRCVPISNHLYFYWYRQILGQKVEFLVSFYNNEISEKSEIFDDQFSVERPDGSNFTLKIRSTKLEDSAMYFCASSEAARPAGSPLHFGNGTRLTVT.

In this sample, this clonotype turned up many times. A much larger clone is a single base away; this may be a read error. The V call is TRBV11-2, the J call TRBJ2-3; D call uncertain. The germline CDR1 and CDR2 sequences are SGHAT and FQNNGV. V was trimmed by 1 base and J by 4 bases, leaving 0 bases between them. The CDR3 has 11 amino acids. The CDR3 nucleotides are TGTGCCAGCAGCTTAGCAGATACGCAGTATTTT. Translation gives CASSLADTQYF. Complete variable domain (other parts from reference TRBV11-2 and TRBJ2-3): EAGVAQSPRYKIIEKRQSVAFWCNPISGHATLYWYQQILGQGPKLLIQFQNNGVVDDSQLPKDRFSAERLKGVDSTLKIQPAKLEDSAVYLCASSLADTQYFGPGTRLTVL.

This clonotype was seen repeatedly, ten times or more. V usage is TRBV19 and J usage is TRBJ2-3; 16 bases line up with TRBD2. The CDR3 is 22 residues long. V dropped 7 bases and J dropped 0; count of bases not matched to a gene: 19. CDR1 and CDR2 from the germline V gene are LNHDA and SQIVND (reference sequence). The CDR3 DNA reads TGTGCCAGTAATCCATATAACCGGTTCGGGACTAGCGGGGGGGCAAGCACAGATACGCAGTATTTT. Protein product: CASNPYNRFGTSGGASTDTQYF.

This clonotype was picked up many times. The chain links TRBV5-1 to TRBJ1-2; 10 nucleotides match TRBD1. V trimming: 7 bases; J trimming: 2 bases; junction bases outside the gene matches: 5. CDR1 and CDR2 from the germline V gene are SGHRS and YFSETQ. CDR3 size: 14 residues. The CDR3 region is CASSTGGKNYGYTF. CDR3 coding DNA: TGCGCCAGCTCGACAGGGGGCAAAAACTATGGCTACACCTTC.

This clonotype was seen at least ten times. V and J are TRBV2 and TRBJ1-5, with D unresolved. Germline CDR1 reads SNHLY; CDR2 reads FYNNEI. Trimming removed 4 bases from V and 5 bases from J, with 12 bases in between. The CDR3 loop spans 14 amino acids. CDR3 in amino acids: CASSAEDFDQPQHF. CDR3 nucleotide sequence: TGTGCCAGCAGTGCCGAGGACTTTGATCAGCCCCAGCATTTT.

The chain couples TRBV24-1 to TRBJ2-3, with D possibly being TRBD1 (5 bases). CDR3 length: 14 amino acids. CDR1 is KGHDR and CDR2 is SFDVKD in the germline V gene. V was cut by 3 bases and J by 1 base, with 7 bases left in between. In nucleotides, the CDR3 is TGTGCCACCAGTGATACCAGGGGCACAGATACGCAGTATTTT. Translating gives CATSDTRGTDTQYF.

This clonotype was recorded at least ten times. The chain links TRBV27 to TRBJ2-3; tentatively, D is TRBD2 (5 bases). Germline V lookup: CDR1 MNHEY, CDR2 SMNVEV (reference sequence). The CDR3 extends over 15 amino acids. Trimming pared 6 bases from V and 0 bases from J, leaving 13 bases between. In DNA, the CDR3 is TGTGCCAGCAGGGACGGAGGCTCTAGCACAGATACGCAGTATTTT. Its protein is CASRDGGSSTDTQYF.

To note about this clonotype: Since the CDR3 does not end with the conserved phenylalanine or tryptophan, this likely comes from a read error. V usage is TRBV15 and J usage is TRBJ1-2, with no clear D. This CDR3 is built from 14 residues. CDR1 and CDR2 from the germline V gene are LNHNV and YYDKDF (reference sequence). The V end was cut by 1 base, the J end by 0 bases, with 6 bases between. In DNA form, the CDR3 reads TGTGCCACCAGCAGAGCCTCCACTAACTATGGCTACACCCTC. Protein product: CATSRASTNYGYTL.

Many counts were recorded for this clonotype. Here the CDR3 DNA reads TGCAGTGCTAGAGGACTAGCGGGGGGTGGAGATACGCAGTATTTT. Translating gives CSARGLAGGGDTQYF. The rearrangement joins TRBV20-1 to TRBJ2-3; 13 bases are shared with TRBD2. This CDR3 has 15 amino acids. The V segment lost 1 base and the J segment 5 bases; nucleotides outside the gene matches: 3. The germline gives CDR1 DFQATT, CDR2 SNEGSKA (reference sequence).

In this sample, this clonotype turned up many times. The CDR3 is CASASGYGMNTEAFF. The CDR3, as DNA: TGTGCTAGTGCCTCGGGTTATGGGATGAACACTGAAGCTTTCTTT. The chain uses TRBV12-5 and TRBJ1-1; D is undetermined. The V and J ends lost 7 bases and 0 bases respectively, with 15 bases between them. The CDR3 totals 15 residues. Germline V gene lookup returns CDR1 LGHNT and CDR2 FRNRAP.

The count of this clonotype is one. The rearrangement joins TRBV19 to TRBJ1-1, with D possibly TRBD1 on 6 matching bases. Germline V gene lookup returns CDR1 LNHDA and CDR2 SQIVND (reference sequence). The V end was cut by 5 bases, the J end by 8 bases, with 18 bases between. The length of the CDR3 is 14 residues. In nucleotides, the CDR3 is TGTGCCAGTAGTGGTGGACGGGGGGCTGGCGAAGCTTTCTTT. Encoded protein: CASSGGRGAGEAFF.

This clonotype was counted ten times or more. V usage is TRBV6-5 and J usage is TRBJ1-5; D call uncertain. The V end lost 4 bases, the J end lost 9 bases, and 16 bases lay between the germline ends. This CDR3 contains 14 residues. The V gene's germline CDR1 is MNHEY and CDR2 SVGAGI. The CDR3 loop is CASSSTSLDPPQHF. CDR3 bases: TGTGCCAGCAGTTCAACCTCACTCGACCCGCCCCAGCATTTT.

The chain has TRBV7-3 and TRBJ2-1; D is unresolved. CDR3 length: 12 amino acids. V lost 1 base, J lost 8 bases, and 6 bases lay in between. CDR1 SGHTA and CDR2 FQGTGA come from the germline V gene. CDR3 loop: CASSLNGDEQFF. The DNA for the CDR3 is TGTGCCAGCAGCTTAAATGGGGATGAGCAGTTCTTC.

This sequence joins TRBV28 and TRBJ2-7, with 9 bases lining up with TRBD1. The junction had 6 bases not matched to a gene; V was cut back by 4 bases and J by 5 bases. The CDR3 covers 14 residues. Looked up from germline, CDR1 is MDHEN and CDR2 is SYDVKM. The CDR3 DNA sequence: TGTGCCAGCAGTTCGGGACAGGGTCTCGACGAGCAGTACTTC. Translation gives CASSSGQGLDEQYF.

This clonotype was seen many times. The V and J genes are TRBV19 and TRBJ2-1; the D gene is possibly TRBD2 (6 bases). Germline V gene lookup returns CDR1 LNHDA and CDR2 SQIVND (reference sequence). The CDR3 is made up of 13 amino acids. Trimming took off 4 bases at V and 9 bases at J, with 13 bases between the two ends. The CDR3 DNA reads as TGTGCCAGTAGTACCCTTATCGGGGGTGAGCAGTTCTTC. Residues: CASSTLIGGEQFF.

At least ten counts were recorded for this clonotype. This chain links TRBV4-1 with TRBJ1-4, with D uncertain. The length of the CDR3 is 16 residues. Germline assignment: CDR1 MGHRA and CDR2 YSYEKL. Trimming pared 1 base from V and 4 bases from J, leaving 13 bases between. CDR3 sequence: CASSQVSLLVNEKLFF. In DNA form, the CDR3 reads TGCGCCAGCAGCCAAGTCTCCCTCCTAGTTAATGAAAAACTGTTTTTT.

This clonotype was seen at least ten times. V usage is TRBV5-1 and J usage is TRBJ1-1; D not certain. In germline, CDR1 is SGHRS, CDR2 YFSETQ. V was clipped by 1 base and J by 5 bases, with 9 bases between them. There are 13 residues in the CDR3. CDR3 region: CASSLRESTEAFF. DNA of the CDR3: TGCGCCAGCAGCTTGCGAGAATCAACTGAAGCTTTCTTT.

Details on this clonotype: Possible read error: a much larger clone is one base away. The conserved final phenylalanine or tryptophan is absent from the CDR3, which likely points to a read error. The chain recombines TRBV5-6 with TRBJ1-1; D gene ambiguous. The germline V and J ends were trimmed by 2 bases and 9 bases, with 20 bases remaining between them. The CDR3 is made up of 15 amino acids. The germline CDR1 and CDR2 sequences are SGHDT and YYEEEE. DNA for the CDR3: TGTGCCAGCAGCTTAGCGTCTTTGACTTCCCGGAAAGCTTTCTTA. As protein: CASSLASLTSRKAFL.

This clonotype came up many times. Here the CDR3 reads CAWSVWAGGRSSYNEQFF. The CDR3 nucleotides read TGTGCCTGGAGTGTATGGGCGGGTGGGAGGAGCTCCTACAATGAGCAGTTCTTC. The V gene is TRBV30, the J gene TRBJ2-1, with D maybe TRBD2 (6 bases). CDR1 GTSNPN and CDR2 SVGIG come from the germline V gene (reference sequence). Deletions cut 0 bases from V and 0 bases from J, with 18 bases between. CDR3 length equals 18 residues.

The chain combines TRBV20-1 with TRBJ1-2; D perhaps matches TRBD1 (6 bases). This CDR3 is built from 13 residues. Trimming took off 4 bases at V and 4 bases at J, with 13 bases between the two ends. The germline V gene has CDR1 DFQATT and CDR2 SNEGSKA (reference sequence). CDR3 in amino acids: CSATPGGAYGYTF. The CDR3 region has the DNA TGCAGTGCTACCCCCGGGGGGGCCTATGGCTACACCTTC.

This clonotype appeared many times. The J gene is TRBJ2-1, the V gene TRBV29-1; 8 nucleotides line up with TRBD1. Germline CDR1 SQVTM, CDR2 ANQGSEA. The CDR3 covers 14 residues. V was pared by 4 bases and J by 6 bases, with 8 bases of the junction left unmatched. CDR3 nucleotide sequence: TGCAGCGTTGTAGGGCAGGGGGCTTCCAATGAGCAGTTCTTC. The encoded protein is CSVVGQGASNEQFF.

In its sample, this clonotype was seen many times. The chain carries TRBV12-3 or TRBV12-4 and TRBJ2-1; D is undetermined. The CDR3 has 11 residues. V gave up 6 bases and J gave up 8 bases, with 8 bases separating them. CDR3 sequence: CASSPDHEQFF. CDR3 DNA: TGTGCCAGCAGCCCCGACCATGAGCAGTTCTTC.